Described below is a single T cell receptor (beta chain) sequence and its context. Its recognized antigen is unknown. No much larger clonotype is one base removed from it; base qualities were not supplied. This sample is drawn from a study of T cell clones after liver transplantation (dated by TCRdb to the late 2010s). Turning to the overall study: The samples were obtained from ITN030ST, a randomized trial that attempted immunosuppression withdrawal within 2 years after liver transplantation. After a pre-transplant mixed lymphocyte reaction, TCRbeta sequencing was used to pinpoint donor-reactive T cell clones, which were subsequently tracked in post-transplant blood. As an antigen-independent comparator for donor-reactive sequences, third party-reactive TCRbeta sequences were also identified from pre-transplant MLRs. Blood samples were taken pre-transplant, pre-randomization before withdrawal, and post-randomization after full withdrawal or failed withdrawal. The study cohort included 8 liver transplant recipients, of whom 3 were classified as tolerant and 5 as non-tolerant. Tolerance meant complete immunosuppression withdrawal for at least one year without liver enzymes rising beyond twice the upper limit of normal. The subjects received no induction therapy and were kept on standard immunosuppression until randomization at 12-24 months post-transplant. Three of the eight recipients were HCV-positive; the others were transplanted for non-autoimmune, non-viral indications. Findings and caveats that apply to the study as a whole: Donor-reactive sequences decreased more than third party-reactive sequences, which suggests partial antigen-specific deletion that was not related to withdrawal success. In most of the 8 subjects, circulating donor-reactive CD4 TCRbeta sequences decreased significantly after transplant, regardless of tolerance or HCV status. Without allograft tissue specimens, donor-reactive T cells may have migrated into the graft rather than being deleted. Once repertoire turnover was taken into account, donor-reactive detection showed a significant reduction for CD4 in 7 of 8 subjects and for CD8 in 8 of 8. Low numbers of available donor cells limited the measurable donor-reactive repertoire in a couple of subjects. The conclusions were preliminary, being limited by small, heterogeneous patient numbers and by non-standardized post-transplant time points.

Using immunoSEQ, frozen genomic DNA was subjected to high-throughput TCRbeta CDR3 sequencing, a process that included PCR amplification, mapping, bias correction and internal controls. As for how the authors treated the data: Only productive rearrangements were retained, with each unique TCRbeta sequence defined by its CDR3 nucleotide sequence together with its V and J gene. Donor-reactive sequences required at least 5-fold expansion in CFSE-low cells versus unstimulated pre-transplant cells and at least 0.01% frequency. To ensure at least 90% detection power, minimum frequency thresholds were set for each subject based on that subject's lowest-template unstimulated sample. Jensen-Shannon divergence between the top 1000 TCRbeta sequences after and before transplant was used to measure repertoire turnover. Two-sided Fisher's exact tests were used to test for changes in the detection of donor-reactive sequences. The table comes from immuneACCESS by way of TCRdb, which keeps in-frame sequences with V and J called. Part of the clones is missing from these tables; in studies checked, under half for an unresolved V gene and the rest for unknown reasons. V and J calls and clone size are given by that table; D and trimming were obtained from the DNA. Recorded for this sample are 65,000 to 80,000 clones; 80% of them occurred a single time. The ten biggest clones cover around 0.66% of the sample.

The sample's time point label, decoded: pre-transplant. Unstimulated PBMCs, after thawing, were stained for CD3, CD4 and CD8 and then FACS-sorted into CD3+CD4+ and CD3+CD8+ populations. Each of the 8 studied subjects was randomized to immunosuppression withdrawal. The Qiagen DNeasy Blood and Tissue Kit was used to isolate genomic DNA. For this chain, trimming is 2 bases at the V end and 8 bases at the J end, and the number of junction bases without a gene match is 4. The CDR3 numbers 14 residues from cysteine through phenylalanine. The read is trimmed to its CDR3 DNA, 42 bases read in frame from base 1. The germline V gene (reference sequence) specifies MNHEY as CDR1 and SMNVEV as CDR2.

Material: CD4+ T cells from blood, obtained before liver transplant. The clonotype comes from a human donor who received a liver transplant. The rearranged segments are TRBV27 and TRBJ1-4, with TRBD1 identical over 8 junction bases. CDR3 protein: CASSLLGTGEKLFF. The sequenced DNA is TGTGCCAGCAGTTTACTCGGGACAGGCGAAAAACTGTTTTTT.